This TCR beta chain was sequenced during a study of blood T cell repertoires in COVID-19. In the study overall: COVID-19 samples, acute and convalescent, were from the United States, Italy and Spain.

TCRdb's copy holds only in-frame clones and misses some; the assay was immunoSEQ multiplex PCR. The sample includes under 200,000 clones, around 87% of them seen just once. V was trimmed by 4 bases and J by 4 bases, leaving 12 bases between them. The CDR3 runs to 14 residues. Germline CDR1 is SGHDN and CDR2 is FVKESK. The chain links TRBV14 to TRBJ2-3; possible D gene TRBD2, 6 bases. The specimen sequenced was peripheral blood. This receptor was taken from a man in his forties with active or convalescent COVID-19. In nucleotides, the CDR3 is TGTGCCAGCAGCCGACTAGATCGCGCAGATACGCAGTATTTT. This encodes CASSRLDRADTQYF.